What follows is one T cell receptor (beta chain) and its context. Its antigen is currently unknown. In the study, stem-like memory CD8+ T cells, referred to as TSTEM, were defined as cells that were CCR7+ PD-1- TIGIT-. PBMC were sourced from healthy-donor buffy coats. Making the TCR beta libraries relied on UMI-labeled 5' RACE. TCRdb re-called the 5' RACE reads and shows each CDR3 protein once, DNA omitted. This repertoire comprises 15,000 to 20,000 distinct CDR3 sequences; its ten largest clones make up about 5%. CDR3 length: 14 amino acids. The sample originates from a study of human CD8 memory T cell subsets. General study results and limits: The study found similarly high diversity in stem-like memory and precursor exhausted T cells, unlike effector memory cells. It was only the T cell receptor beta chains that the study sequenced.

Material for sequencing was CD8+ stem-like memory T cells (TSCM and TCM) sorted from PBMCs. As for subset: stem-like memory CD8 T cells (TSTEM), CCR7+ PD-1- TIGIT-. This chain uses TRBV12-3 or TRBV12-4 with TRBJ1-1; TCRdb selects TRBD1, and the lack of DNA leaves this call unchecked. The sequence was collected from a human donor in good health. The CDR3 spells CASSAGVGGTEAFF.